This T cell receptor (beta chain) was identified during a study of cytomegalovirus exposure and HLA in healthy donors. The CDR3 runs to 13 residues. V trimming: 1 base; J trimming: 3 bases; junction bases outside the gene matches: 2. The germline V gene encodes CDR1 SQVTM and CDR2 ANQGSEA. The PCR was carried out with 60 Vbeta primers and 13 Jbeta primers. Clones were read by immunoSEQ multiplex PCR, and TCRdb kept only the in-frame ones, dropping some. The repertoire holds 90,000 to 130,000 clones, around 83% seen once, with around 2.9% in the top ten. General study points: Researchers reported in a later analysis that a missense DCLRE1C variant was tied to TCR beta V- and J-gene trimming. In a later analysis, DRB1 alleles had the most associated TCRs; HLA-C alleles the fewest. Presence/absence analyses rested on an assumption that sequencing depth was roughly uniform across donors.

When sampled, the donors appeared nominally healthy, though they likely had unrecorded immune exposures. About this clone itself: Its antigen is unknown.

Input material: PBMCs. The rearrangement joins TRBV29-1 to TRBJ1-1, with 7 bases fitting TRBD1. The source of this sequence is a woman aged 60-75 years in good health and CMV-seropositive. As DNA, the CDR3 is TGCAGCGTTGAAGCGCAGGGGGACACTGAAGCTTTCTTT. Its translation is CSVEAQGDTEAFF.